These 31 T cell receptor beta chains share one sample of origin, sequenced in a study of CD8 T cells in ankylosing spondylitis (dated by TCRdb to 2017 to 2019). Library construction relied on 5' RACE. TCRdb records Illumina HiSeq 2500 as the sequencer. TCRdb itself trimmed the public reads at Q25 with fastp, ran MiXCR and retained productive beta chains. Each CDR3 protein appears once, grouped with its most common genes and DNA. In all, the sample holds about 42,000 distinct CDR3 sequences, and just under 4% of those were seen once. The ten top clones hold approximately 4% of the sample. Material: blood, either unsorted or a sorted T cell fraction (not recorded which). The receptors were sampled from a female donor with ankylosing spondylitis or in good health (not recorded which).

At least ten counts were recorded for this clonotype. This chain joins TRBV9 and TRBJ2-1; TRBD2 aligns across 13 bases. This CDR3 comprises 17 residues. Trimming at V came to 3 bases and at J to 5 bases, leaving 8 bases not matched to a gene. Germline V gene data show CDR1 as SGDLS and CDR2 as YYNGEE. In nucleotides, the CDR3 is TGTGCCAGCAGCGCAGGACTAGCGGGGGAGTCAAACAATGAGCAGTTCTTC. Translating gives CASSAGLAGESNNEQFF.

This clonotype was seen repeatedly, ten times or more. The V gene is TRBV9, the J gene TRBJ2-7; a weak D match, TRBD2 (5 bases). The CDR3 consists of 14 residues. V was clipped by 4 bases and J by 1 base, with 12 bases between them. Germline V lookup: CDR1 SGDLS, CDR2 YYNGEE. CDR3 sequence reads: CASSPGLISYEQYF. The CDR3 region has the DNA TGTGCCAGCAGCCCCGGACTGATTTCCTACGAGCAGTACTTC.

This clonotype was counted ten times or more. The rearrangement links TRBV9 to TRBJ1-3; no clear D gene. The germline V gene encodes CDR1 SGDLS and CDR2 YYNGEE. This CDR3 is built from 13 residues. V gave up 4 bases and J gave up 4 bases, with 9 bases separating them. The DNA of the CDR3 is TGTGCCAGCAGCCAAGGGTCGGGAAACACCATATATTTT. Its protein product is CASSQGSGNTIYF.

This clonotype was detected many times. The chain couples TRBV9 to TRBJ2-7; a possible D gene is TRBD2 (5 bases). The germline V gene encodes CDR1 SGDLS and CDR2 YYNGEE. This CDR3 region has 13 residues. Trimming took 1 base from V and 1 from J, leaving 6 bases between them. CDR3 loop: CASSVTGSYEQYF. DNA of the CDR3: TGTGCCAGCAGCGTAACGGGGTCCTACGAGCAGTACTTC.

This clonotype occurred many times. DNA for the CDR3: TGTGCCAGCAGCCCTGATGACAGCTCCTACAATGAGCAGTTCTTC. Its protein product is CASSPDDSSYNEQFF. The chain uses TRBV9 and TRBJ2-1; maybe TRBD1 (5 bases). CDR1 is SGDLS and CDR2 is YYNGEE in the germline V gene. The V gene lost 4 bases and the J gene lost 0 bases, with 11 bases spanning the gap. The CDR3 totals 15 residues.

This clonotype was recorded many times. The genes are TRBV9 and TRBJ2-1, with 7 positions matching TRBD2. The J segment lost 13 bases and the V segment lost 1 base, leaving 11 bases of the junction unmatched. The CDR3 covers 14 residues. CDR1 is SGDLS and CDR2 is YYNGEE in the germline V gene. The chain's CDR3 is CASSVSGTTQFQFF. The CDR3 region has the DNA TGTGCCAGCAGCGTATCCGGGACTACCCAATTCCAGTTCTTC.

In its sample, this clonotype was seen many times. This chain connects TRBV9 to TRBJ1-2, with unresolved D. There are 15 residues in the CDR3. Germline V gene data show CDR1 as SGDLS and CDR2 as YYNGEE. V was pared by 0 bases and J by 1 base, with 10 bases between. The CDR3 protein is CASSVGAAFNYGYTF. CDR3 DNA: TGTGCCAGCAGCGTAGGGGCGGCTTTTAACTATGGCTACACCTTC.

This clonotype turned up a few times. This chain links TRBV9 with TRBJ1-1; D unclear. The V gene's germline CDR1 is SGDLS and CDR2 YYNGEE. The V end was cut by 4 bases, the J end by 0 bases, with 4 bases between. This CDR3 spans 12 amino acids. CDR3 sequence: CASSRVNTEAFF. The CDR3 DNA follows: TGTGCCAGCAGCAGGGTGAACACTGAAGCTTTCTTT.

The table lists this clonotype with many counts. This rearrangement joins TRBV9 to TRBJ1-5; tentatively, D is TRBD1 (6 bases). The CDR3 runs 15 residues. The germline CDR1 and CDR2 sequences are SGDLS and YYNGEE. V lost 0 bases to trimming and J lost 7 bases, with 14 bases between them. The CDR3 coding sequence is TGTGCCAGCAGCGTAGGGGGGGCTCAGGGACAGCCCCAGCATTTT. Protein: CASSVGGAQGQPQHF.

This clonotype was counted at least ten times. The rearrangement links TRBV9 to TRBJ2-5; a weak D match, TRBD2 (8 bases). CDR1 is SGDLS and CDR2 is YYNGEE in the germline V gene. This CDR3 has 18 amino acids. Between the trimmed V and J ends, which lost 4 bases and 5 bases, there was a span of 27 bases. The chain's CDR3 is CASSLSPGQVRGGETQYF. The DNA of the CDR3 is TGTGCCAGCAGCCTCAGTCCCGGACAGGTCCGGGGGGGTGAGACCCAGTACTTC.

This clonotype was counted at least ten times. The gene calls are TRBV9 and TRBJ1-6; no firm D call. The CDR3 has 15 amino acids. The V gene's germline CDR1 is SGDLS and CDR2 YYNGEE. Trimming took 3 bases from V and 5 from J, leaving 12 bases between them. In DNA form, the CDR3 reads TGTGCCAGCAGCGCTTCGACAAACAATAATTCACCCCTCCACTTT. Translation: CASSASTNNNSPLHF.

This clonotype was observed at least ten times. The chain is built from TRBV9 and TRBJ2-7; D ambiguous. Germline CDR1 and CDR2: SGDLS and YYNGEE. The CDR3 covers 12 residues. Deletions cut 0 bases from V and 7 bases from J, with 8 bases between. The CDR3 protein is CASSVALGEQYF. The CDR3 DNA follows: TGTGCCAGCAGCGTAGCTCTAGGGGAGCAGTACTTC.

Judged by abundance, this clonotype is medium-sized. The rearrangement uses TRBV9 and TRBJ2-7, with D uncertain. Germline V gene sequence: CDR1 SGDLS, CDR2 YYNGEE. V was cut by 0 bases and J by 2 bases, with 9 bases left in between. CDR3 length: 14 residues. Written as DNA, the CDR3 is TGTGCCAGCAGCGTAGCTGGCACCACCTACGAGCAGTACTTC. Protein sequence: CASSVAGTTYEQYF.

The table lists this clonotype with many counts. The chain has TRBV9 and TRBJ2-3; the D gene is possibly TRBD2 (6 bases). Trimming removed 0 bases at V and 4 bases at J, with 12 bases between. Germline V gives CDR1 SGDLS, CDR2 YYNGEE. This CDR3 comprises 15 residues. CDR3 DNA: TGTGCCAGCAGCGTAGGACTAGTGGGTTCAGATACGCAGTATTTT. It specifies CASSVGLVGSDTQYF.

This clonotype was seen many times. The chain links TRBV9 to TRBJ2-2, with TRBD2 identical over 9 bases. This CDR3 comprises 16 residues. With V trimmed by 3 bases and J by 6 bases, 9 bases remained unmatched. Germline CDR1 is SGDLS and CDR2 is YYNGEE. The CDR3 DNA is TGTGCCAGCAGCGGCAGCGGGGGGCTGCCATCCGGGGAGCTGTTTTTT. Translating it yields CASSGSGGLPSGELFF. Together with reference TRBV9 and TRBJ2-2, the CDR3 gives the full variable domain: DSGVTQTPKHLITATGQRVTLRCSPRSGDLSVYWYQQSLDQGLQFLIQYYNGEERAKGNILERFSAQQFPDLHSELNLSSLELGDSALYFCASSGSGGLPSGELFFGEGSRLTVL.

This clonotype was seen many times. This chain uses TRBV9 with TRBJ1-4, with D hard to call. There are 15 residues in the CDR3. V was pared by 3 bases and J by 0 bases, with 9 bases between. CDR1 and CDR2 from the germline V gene are SGDLS and YYNGEE. CDR3 DNA: TGTGCCAGCAGCGACGACTCTGCAACTAATGAAAAACTGTTTTTT. This encodes CASSDDSATNEKLFF.

The sample holds many counts of this clonotype. This sequence joins TRBV9 and TRBJ1-2; D is unclear. The CDR3 is 14 residues long. Germline CDR1 and CDR2: SGDLS and YYNGEE. V was pared by 1 base and J by 4 bases, with 11 bases between. CDR3 region: CASSVSAQTYGYTF. The CDR3 region has the DNA TGTGCCAGCAGCGTATCGGCGCAGACCTATGGCTACACCTTC. The full variable domain, with the rest looked up from reference TRBV9 and TRBJ1-2, is DSGVTQTPKHLITATGQRVTLRCSPRSGDLSVYWYQQSLDQGLQFLIQYYNGEERAKGNILERFSAQQFPDLHSELNLSSLELGDSALYFCASSVSAQTYGYTFGSGTRLTVV.

At least ten counts were recorded for this clonotype. The chain recombines TRBV9 with TRBJ1-5; 7 bases agree with TRBD1. J lost 2 bases, V lost 4 bases, and 3 bases had no gene match. CDR3 size: 14 residues. Germline V gives CDR1 SGDLS, CDR2 YYNGEE. CDR3 DNA: TGTGCCAGCAGCTCCCAGGGGGGCAATCAGCCCCAGCATTTT. The encoded protein is CASSSQGGNQPQHF. The entire variable domain, with the rest obtained from reference TRBV9 and TRBJ1-5, is as follows: DSGVTQTPKHLITATGQRVTLRCSPRSGDLSVYWYQQSLDQGLQFLIQYYNGEERAKGNILERFSAQQFPDLHSELNLSSLELGDSALYFCASSSQGGNQPQHFGDGTRLSIL.

The chain is built from TRBV9 and TRBJ2-5; the D call may be TRBD1 or TRBD2 (5 bases each). Looked up from germline, CDR1 is SGDLS and CDR2 is YYNGEE. There are 16 residues in the CDR3. V was trimmed by 3 bases and J by 5 bases, leaving 20 bases between them. Written as DNA, the CDR3 is TGTGCCAGCAGCGAGAGTGGGACCCCCGGTGGGGAGACCCAGTACTTC. Its translation is CASSESGTPGGETQYF.

This clonotype was counted ten times or more. The CDR3 coding sequence is TGTGCCAGCAGCGTAGGTACAGTGTCTGGAAACACCATATATTTT. Translating it yields CASSVGTVSGNTIYF. V gene TRBV9 combines with J gene TRBJ1-3; D is unresolved. V was pared by 0 bases and J by 1 base, with 8 bases between. CDR3 length: 15 residues. Germline lookup yields CDR1 SGDLS and CDR2 YYNGEE. Filled out from reference TRBV9 and TRBJ1-3, the complete variable domain reads DSGVTQTPKHLITATGQRVTLRCSPRSGDLSVYWYQQSLDQGLQFLIQYYNGEERAKGNILERFSAQQFPDLHSELNLSSLELGDSALYFCASSVGTVSGNTIYFGEGSWLTVV.

This clonotype appeared many times. V and J are TRBV9 and TRBJ2-1; 14 nucleotides agree with TRBD2. Trimming took 4 bases from V and 10 from J; bases not matched to a gene: 7. This CDR3 is built from 15 residues. CDR1 is SGDLS, CDR2 YYNGEE, per germline. The CDR3 nucleotides read TGTGCCAGCAGCAAAGGGGGACTAGCGGGGGAAGAGCAGTTCTTC. Amino acid sequence: CASSKGGLAGEEQFF.

This clonotype was detected ten times or more. The V gene is TRBV9, the J gene TRBJ2-2; TRBD2 might be the D (6 bases). Trimming took 3 bases from V and 7 from J, leaving 13 bases between them. The CDR3 covers 14 residues. Per the germline V gene, CDR1 is SGDLS and CDR2 is YYNGEE. The CDR3 DNA is TGTGCCAGCAGCGCCGGCGGGGTCGACGGGGAGCTGTTTTTT. Its protein product is CASSAGGVDGELFF.

This clonotype came up many times. V gene TRBV9 combines with J gene TRBJ1-2, with D perhaps matching TRBD1 (6 bases). The germline V gene has CDR1 SGDLS and CDR2 YYNGEE. V was cut by 0 bases and J by 2 bases, with 14 bases left in between. The CDR3 length is 16 residues. Here the CDR3 reads CASSVDSGGPNYGYTF. CDR3 DNA: TGTGCCAGCAGCGTAGATTCTGGGGGCCCCAACTATGGCTACACCTTC.

In this sample, this clonotype turned up many times. The rearrangement uses TRBV9 and TRBJ2-3, with D perhaps TRBD1 (6 bases). Trimming shortened V by 4 bases and J by 2 bases, and 23 bases separated the two germline ends. This CDR3 is built from 18 residues. Germline CDR1 and CDR2: SGDLS and YYNGEE. CDR3 in amino acids: CASSPYLIGQSVTDTQYF. The CDR3 DNA sequence: TGTGCCAGCAGCCCCTACCTTATAGGACAGAGCGTCACAGATACGCAGTATTTT.

This clonotype was seen many times. V and J are TRBV9 and TRBJ2-7; D could derive from TRBD1 or TRBD2 (5 bases each). The CDR3 totals 14 residues. CDR1 is SGDLS and CDR2 is YYNGEE in the germline V gene. V lost 0 bases and J 4 bases, leaving 11 bases between the germline ends. CDR3 in DNA: TGTGCCAGCAGCGTAGTAGGGACGGGGTACGAGCAGTACTTC. This codes for CASSVVGTGYEQYF.

This clonotype is labeled as medium-sized. The chain combines TRBV9 with TRBJ1-5; D unclear. The CDR3 covers 13 residues. The germline V and J ends were trimmed by 0 bases and 6 bases, with 7 bases remaining between them. CDR1 is SGDLS and CDR2 is YYNGEE in the germline V gene. CDR3 coding DNA: TGTGCCAGCAGCGTAGATGTCCGTCAGCCCCAGCATTTT. Translating it yields CASSVDVRQPQHF. The full variable domain, completed using reference TRBV9 and TRBJ1-5, is DSGVTQTPKHLITATGQRVTLRCSPRSGDLSVYWYQQSLDQGLQFLIQYYNGEERAKGNILERFSAQQFPDLHSELNLSSLELGDSALYFCASSVDVRQPQHFGDGTRLSIL.

This clonotype was seen repeatedly, ten times or more. The chain employs TRBV9 and TRBJ1-4, with 9 bases lining up with TRBD1. Per germline, CDR1 SGDLS and CDR2 YYNGEE. This CDR3 region has 14 residues. V lost 4 bases and J lost 3; bases outside the gene matches: 1. The DNA for the CDR3 is TGTGCCAGCAGCCGACAGGGGGCTAATGAAAAACTGTTTTTT. Protein product: CASSRQGANEKLFF.

This clonotype has a count of ten or more. The chain is built from TRBV9 and TRBJ2-3; maybe TRBD1 (5 bases). In germline, CDR1 is SGDLS, CDR2 YYNGEE. There are 15 residues in the CDR3. V lost 4 bases and J 2 bases, leaving 14 bases between the germline ends. Here the CDR3 DNA reads TGTGCCAGCAGCCAGGGAAGCAGCCCCACAGATACGCAGTATTTT. Its protein is CASSQGSSPTDTQYF.

There are many counts of this clonotype. The V and J genes are TRBV9 and TRBJ1-6; D remains unclear. This CDR3 region has 14 residues. Germline V gene lookup returns CDR1 SGDLS and CDR2 YYNGEE. V gave up 4 bases and J gave up 9 bases, with 14 bases separating them. The CDR3 bases are TGTGCCAGCAGCCCTGTACGGGGAAGTTCACCCCTCCACTTT. This codes for CASSPVRGSSPLHF.

The chain couples TRBV10-2 to TRBJ2-1; 7 nucleotides line up with TRBD1. The V segment lost 8 bases and the J segment 6 bases; nucleotides outside the gene matches: 16. The germline V gene has CDR1 WSHSY and CDR2 SAAADI. The CDR3 is 16 amino acids. CDR3 in amino acids: CASWQQGDPDPNEQFF. The DNA for the CDR3 is TGCGCCAGCTGGCAGCAGGGGGACCCAGACCCCAATGAGCAGTTCTTC.

This clonotype was observed many times. The CDR3 DNA reads TGTGCCAGCAGCGTAGATCCCAGGACCCTTAAGGAGCAGTACTTC. Amino acids: CASSVDPRTLKEQYF. This chain joins TRBV9 and TRBJ2-7; no clear D. This CDR3 is 15 amino acids long. CDR1 and CDR2 from the germline V gene are SGDLS and YYNGEE. With 0 bases removed from V and 7 bases from J, the gap between germline ends came to 17 bases.